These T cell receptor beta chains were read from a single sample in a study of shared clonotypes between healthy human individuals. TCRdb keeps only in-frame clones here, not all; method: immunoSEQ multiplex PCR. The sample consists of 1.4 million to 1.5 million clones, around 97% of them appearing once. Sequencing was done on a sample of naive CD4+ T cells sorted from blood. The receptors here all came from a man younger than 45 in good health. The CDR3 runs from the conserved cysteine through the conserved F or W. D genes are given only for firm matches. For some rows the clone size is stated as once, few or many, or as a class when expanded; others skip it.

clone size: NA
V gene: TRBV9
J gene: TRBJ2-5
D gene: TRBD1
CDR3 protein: CASSTKPPRDRGKKTQYF

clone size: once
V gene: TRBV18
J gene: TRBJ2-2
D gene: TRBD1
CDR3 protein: CASSPGQGRLGTGELFF

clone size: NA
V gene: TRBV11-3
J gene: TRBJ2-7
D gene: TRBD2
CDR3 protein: CASSIGTSGSYEQYF

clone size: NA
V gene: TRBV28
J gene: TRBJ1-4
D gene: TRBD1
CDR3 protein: CASSKFSRGARREKLFF

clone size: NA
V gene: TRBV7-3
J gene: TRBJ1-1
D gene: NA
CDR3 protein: CASSLSRHTEAFF

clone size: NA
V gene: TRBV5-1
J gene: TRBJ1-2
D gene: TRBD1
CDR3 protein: CASSLADRGNYGYTF

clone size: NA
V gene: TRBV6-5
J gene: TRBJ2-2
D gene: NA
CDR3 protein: CASSYPGVGELFF

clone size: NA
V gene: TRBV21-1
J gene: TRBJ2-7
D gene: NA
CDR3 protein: CASSKAPGGSLYEQYF

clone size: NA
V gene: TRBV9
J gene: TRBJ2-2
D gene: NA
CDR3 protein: CASSVIVGELFF

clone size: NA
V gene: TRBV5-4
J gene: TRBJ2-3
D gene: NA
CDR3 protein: CASSLASRTDTQYF

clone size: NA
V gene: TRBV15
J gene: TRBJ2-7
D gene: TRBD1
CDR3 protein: CATSVRDRGYEQYF

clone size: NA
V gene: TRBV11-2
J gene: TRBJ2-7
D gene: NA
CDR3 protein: CASSPGHYEQYF

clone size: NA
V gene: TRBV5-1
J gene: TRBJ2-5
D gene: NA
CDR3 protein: CASRSSRGRWETQYF

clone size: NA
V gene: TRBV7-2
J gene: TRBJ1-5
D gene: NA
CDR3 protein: CASSLQTLNQPQHF

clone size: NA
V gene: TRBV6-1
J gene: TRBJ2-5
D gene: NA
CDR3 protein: CASSGITRAKETQYF

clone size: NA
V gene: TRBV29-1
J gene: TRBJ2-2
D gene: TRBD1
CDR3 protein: CAVTRDRSVGELFF

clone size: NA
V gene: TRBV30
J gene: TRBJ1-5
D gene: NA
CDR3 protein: CAWSPGIQPQHF

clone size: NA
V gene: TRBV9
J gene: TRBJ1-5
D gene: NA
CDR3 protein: CASSVDGRPNQPQHF

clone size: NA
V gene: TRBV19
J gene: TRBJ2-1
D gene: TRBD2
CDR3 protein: CASSISGGLYNEQFF

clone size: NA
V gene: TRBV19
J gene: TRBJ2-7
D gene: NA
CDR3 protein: CASSTEPGIKHEQYF

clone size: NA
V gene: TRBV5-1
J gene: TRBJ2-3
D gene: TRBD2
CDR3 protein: CASSVETSGRALSTDTQYF

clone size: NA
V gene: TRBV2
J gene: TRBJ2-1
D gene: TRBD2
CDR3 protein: CASSQLAVAYNEQFF

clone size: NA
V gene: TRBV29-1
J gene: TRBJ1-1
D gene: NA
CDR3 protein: CSVERPGTENTEAFF

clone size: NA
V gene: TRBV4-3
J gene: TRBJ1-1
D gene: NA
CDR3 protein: CASSQDGPGPSAFF

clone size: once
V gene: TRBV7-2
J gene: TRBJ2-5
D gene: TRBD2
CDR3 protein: CASSLARGAYQETQYF

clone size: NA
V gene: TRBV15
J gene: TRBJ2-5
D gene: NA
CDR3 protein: CATSIVREAQYF

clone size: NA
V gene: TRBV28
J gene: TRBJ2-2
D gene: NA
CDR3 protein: CASRRDRGTGELFF